The source of this TCR beta chain is a study of OX40 agonist ivuxolimab in advanced cancers. Whole-study context: Three patients showed partial responses: one hepatocellular carcinoma and two cutaneous melanoma cases. The study, taken as a whole, reports: Expansion of clones was among the lowest in partial responders at 0.1-3.0 mg/kg. Certain nonresponders additionally had low normalized T-cell clonal expansion.

Peripheral blood came from all dose cohorts at three timepoints. Profiled with immunoSEQ multiplex PCR; TCRdb holds only in-frame clones, not every one. Of approximately 55,000 clones listed, around 86% were seen once; the top ten hold 12% to 15%. This clone was found a few times. The antigen is unknown. The CDR3 has 13 residues. This TCR came from an adult with an advanced solid tumor such as melanoma, head and neck, liver or kidney cancer. The chain has TRBV21-1 and TRBJ1-1. TRBV21-1 is a pseudogene. Sequencing used CD4+ or CD8+ T cells sorted from blood, obtained in a trial of the OX40 agonist ivuxolimab. CDR3 sequence: CASSPEIGTEAFF. CDR3 nucleotides: TGTGCCAGCAGCCCAGAGATCGGGACTGAAGCTTTCTTT.